This T cell receptor (beta chain) was documented in a study of early T cells in non-severe SARS-CoV-2 infection. Background on the study: Bulk RNA isolated from unsorted whole blood underwent sequencing; chains were not paired.

Findings and caveats of the study: There was a bias toward anti-spike CD8 responses in VDJdb matching, which missed private and CD4 specificities.

Of note for this clonotype: Its matching antigen is unknown.

Unique molecular identifiers were affixed to single, distinct cDNA molecules. TCRdb called the 5' RACE reads again in MiXCR, with one record for every CDR3 protein. Among 75,000 or so distinct CDR3 sequences listed, about 12% were seen once. The germline V gene encodes CDR1 SGHAT and CDR2 FQNNGV. Trimming stripped 3 bases from V and 3 bases from J, with 8 bases between. The CDR3 length is 13 residues. This clonotype was sampled from an adult who was a healthcare worker with PCR-confirmed SARS-CoV-2 infection or an uninfected control (not recorded which). The sample comprised whole blood. The rearrangement links TRBV11-2 to TRBJ2-5; D is undetermined. The CDR3 sequence is CASSFSQKETQYF. The DNA for the CDR3 is TGTGCCAGCAGCTTCAGCCAGAAAGAGACCCAGTACTTC.